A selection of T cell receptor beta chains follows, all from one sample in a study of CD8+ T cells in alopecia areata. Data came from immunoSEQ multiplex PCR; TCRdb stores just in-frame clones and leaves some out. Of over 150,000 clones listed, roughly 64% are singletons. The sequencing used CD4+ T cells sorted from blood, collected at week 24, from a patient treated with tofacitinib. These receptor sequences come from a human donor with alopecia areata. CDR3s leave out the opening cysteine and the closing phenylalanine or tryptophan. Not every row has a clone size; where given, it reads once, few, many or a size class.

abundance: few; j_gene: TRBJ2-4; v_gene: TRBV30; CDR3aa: AWMLRHKNIQY
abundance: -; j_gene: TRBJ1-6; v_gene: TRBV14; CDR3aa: ASSQRDPYNPNSPLH
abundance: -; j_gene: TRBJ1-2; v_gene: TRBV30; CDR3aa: AGEYTGRYGYT
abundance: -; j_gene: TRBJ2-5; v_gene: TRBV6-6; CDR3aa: ATAEPYQETQY
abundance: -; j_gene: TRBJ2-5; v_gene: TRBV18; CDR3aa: ASSPLREAGETQY
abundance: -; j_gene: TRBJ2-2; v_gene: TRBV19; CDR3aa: ASSIRQGGELF
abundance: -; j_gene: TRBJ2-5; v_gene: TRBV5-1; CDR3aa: ASSFVGGQETQY
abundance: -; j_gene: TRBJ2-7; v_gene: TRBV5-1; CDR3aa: ASRTAPSGGDEQY
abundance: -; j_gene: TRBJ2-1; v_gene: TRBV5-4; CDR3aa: ASSHPGLADNEQF
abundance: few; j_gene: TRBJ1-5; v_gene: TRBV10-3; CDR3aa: AISESSGYNQPQH
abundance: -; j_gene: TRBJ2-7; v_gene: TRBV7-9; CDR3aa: ASSSDYEQY
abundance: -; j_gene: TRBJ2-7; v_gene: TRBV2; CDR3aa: ASSPGRSYYEQY
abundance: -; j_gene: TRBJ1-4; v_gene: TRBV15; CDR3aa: ATSSHKGETSEKLF
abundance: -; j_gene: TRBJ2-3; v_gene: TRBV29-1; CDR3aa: SVSRGTDTQY
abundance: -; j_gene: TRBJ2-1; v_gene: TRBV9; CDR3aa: ASSVGGSGTGARNEQF
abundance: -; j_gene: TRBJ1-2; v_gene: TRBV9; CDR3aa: ASSATRGYT